This TCR beta chain was captured by sequencing in a study of T cell responses to AZD1222 COVID-19 vaccine. Findings and limits, study-wide: Mostly white British, mostly female donors; authors suggested clonal diversity may be underestimated.

Here immunoSEQ multiplex PCR was the method, and the copy in TCRdb shows in-frame clones only, minus some. The table records 150,000 to 200,000 clones, around 89% of them present only once. Of note for this clone: What it binds is unknown.

This clonotype was sampled from an adult in good health. Sequenced here: peripheral blood, sampled on day 0 of AZD1222 vaccination.

CDR3 in DNA: TGTGCCAGCGCGAGAGCGGGGGCACCGCCACGGGAGACCCAGTACTTC. This encodes CASARAGAPPRETQYF. The V gene is TRBV7-2, the J gene TRBJ2-5; 8 bases are shared with TRBD2. Looked up from germline, CDR1 is SGHTA and CDR2 is FQGNSA. V shed 8 bases, J shed 5 bases, and the junction held 16 bases outside the gene matches. The CDR3 covers 16 residues.